These 32 T cell receptor beta chains were sequenced from one sample in a study of T cell responses to AZD1222 COVID-19 vaccine. TCRdb's table, derived via immunoSEQ multiplex PCR, lists solely in-frame clones and lacks some. The profile shows about 120,000 clones, under 90% of them singletons. The sample here was peripheral blood, taken on day 0 of AZD1222 vaccination. Receptors were obtained from an adult in good health.

To note about this clone: At one end the junction does not follow the germline gene, possibly because of a read error. The chain couples TRBV28 to TRBJ1-2; 9 bases fit TRBD1. CDR1 and CDR2 from the germline V gene are MDHEN and SYDVKM. The CDR3 sequence is 13 residues long. As DNA, the CDR3 is TGTGCCAGCAGTTTTTCAGGGACAGGGACTACCCGATTC. This gives the protein CASSFSGTGTTRF.

This chain uses TRBV28 with TRBJ1-2, with a tentative D call TRBD1 (5 bases). This CDR3 has 13 residues. Deletions cut 0 bases from V and 6 bases from J, with 8 bases between. Germline V gene sequence: CDR1 MDHEN, CDR2 SYDVKM. The CDR3 sequence is CASSLWKTDGYTF. CDR3 coding DNA: TGTGCCAGCAGTTTATGGAAGACAGATGGCTACACCTTC.

V is TRBV10-1 and J is TRBJ1-5; TRBD1 might be the D (5 bases). The CDR3 spans 13 residues. CDR1 WNHNN and CDR2 SYGVQD come from the germline V gene (reference sequence). The ends were cut back, 5 bases at V and 3 bases at J, with 8 bases in the middle. CDR3 sequence: CASSPDINQPQHF. Written as DNA, the CDR3 is TGCGCCAGCAGTCCGGACATCAATCAGCCCCAGCATTTT.

The chain carries TRBV2 and TRBJ2-7; D ambiguous. Germline assignment: CDR1 SNHLY and CDR2 FYNNEI. The CDR3 extends over 16 amino acids. Trimming pared 1 base from V and 0 bases from J, leaving 13 bases between. The CDR3 bases are TGTGCCAGCAGTGAAGGTCATAAGGAAGACTCCTACGAGCAGTACTTC. Translation gives CASSEGHKEDSYEQYF.

The rearrangement uses TRBV21-1 and TRBJ2-5; no DNA check was done on the table's D call, TRBD2. TRBV21-1 is labeled a pseudogene. CDR3 length equals 19 residues. The CDR3 DNA follows: TGTGCCAGCAGCAAAAGGAGGCTAGCGGGGGCGGGCTTGAGGGAGACCCAGTACTTC. It codes for CASSKRRLAGAGLRETQYF.

The rearrangement joins TRBV6-2 or TRBV6-3 to TRBJ2-3; D is unresolved. This CDR3 region has 11 residues. Germline V lookup: CDR1 MNHEY, CDR2 SVGEGT. Trimming took 5 bases from V and 6 from J, leaving 6 bases between them. The CDR3 loop reads CASSRRDTQYF. As DNA, the CDR3 is TGTGCCAGCAGTCGTCGGGATACGCAGTATTTT.

This clone was recorded only once. The V call is TRBV30, the J call TRBJ1-1; D gene unclear. CDR1 is GTSNPN, CDR2 SVGIG, per germline (reference sequence). V was pared by 3 bases and J by 6 bases, with 11 bases between. This CDR3 has 12 residues. In DNA, the CDR3 is TGTGCCTGGAGGAAACGATCCCCTGAAGCTTTCTTT. Its protein product is CAWRKRSPEAFF.

The J gene is TRBJ1-3, the V gene TRBV7-6, with 7 bases aligning to TRBD1. J gave up 4 bases and V 0 bases, and 3 bases lay outside the gene matches. Germline V lookup: CDR1 SGHVS, CDR2 FNYEAQ. This CDR3 has 15 residues. The DNA of the CDR3 is TGTGCCAGCAGCTTAGCAGGGGGCGAGGGAAACACCATATATTTT. This encodes CASSLAGGEGNTIYF. The complete variable domain, with remaining parts taken from reference TRBV7-6 and TRBJ1-3, reads GAGVSQSPRYKVTKRGQDVALRCDPISGHVSLYWYRQALGQGPEFLTYFNYEAQQDKSGLPNDRFSAERPEGSISTLTIQRTEQRDSAMYRCASSLAGGEGNTIYFGEGSWLTVV.

The J gene is TRBJ1-1, the V gene TRBV6-5, with D tentatively TRBD1 (5 bases). The germline V and J ends were trimmed by 6 bases and 5 bases, with 19 bases remaining between them. The germline gives CDR1 MNHEY, CDR2 SVGAGI. This CDR3 region has 15 residues. CDR3 residues: CASRRASGVGTEAFF. The CDR3 DNA reads TGTGCCAGCAGGAGGGCGTCGGGGGTAGGAACTGAAGCTTTCTTT.

This chain connects TRBV6-2 or TRBV6-3 to TRBJ2-2; D might be TRBD2 (5 bases). The CDR3 covers 14 residues. V was shortened by 4 bases and J by 4 bases, with 10 bases between the two germline ends. The germline V gene has CDR1 MNHEY and CDR2 SVGEGT. CDR3 DNA sequence: TGTGCCAGCAGTTCGGCGGGCGTCACCGGGGAGCTGTTTTTT. The encoded protein is CASSSAGVTGELFF.

The chain couples TRBV14 to TRBJ1-4; D ambiguous. Trimming took 3 bases from V and 8 from J, leaving 13 bases between them. The germline V gene has CDR1 SGHDN and CDR2 FVKESK. The CDR3 consists of 14 residues. CDR3 sequence (DNA): TGTGCCAGCAGCCACGTCTTTGGCAACGAAAAACTGTTTTTT. It is translated as CASSHVFGNEKLFF.

The chain couples TRBV14 to TRBJ2-1, with 11 bases fitting TRBD2. V gave up 1 base and J gave up 5 bases; unmatched junction bases: 13. This CDR3 is 19 amino acids long. CDR1 is SGHDN, CDR2 FVKESK, per germline. The CDR3: CASSQGLAGGPYFHNEQFF. The CDR3 DNA reads as TGTGCCAGCAGCCAAGGGTTAGCGGGGGGGCCATATTTCCACAATGAGCAGTTCTTC.

The chain joins TRBV3-1 (or the pseudogene TRBV3-2) to TRBJ2-5; TRBD2 matches 7 bases. Germline V CDR1 and CDR2: LGHDT, YNNKEL (reference sequence). V was pared by 5 bases and J by 4 bases, with 4 bases of the junction left unmatched. This CDR3 is 13 amino acids long. Written as DNA, the CDR3 is TGTGCCAGCAGCGGGAGGGGCACAGAGACCCAGTACTTC. Translation: CASSGRGTETQYF.

This chain uses TRBV10-3 with TRBJ2-1, with TRBD1 matching over 7 bases. CDR3 length: 11 residues. The V and J ends lost 6 bases and 9 bases, in that order; junction bases with no gene match: 2. Germline CDR1 and CDR2: ENHRY and SYGVKD. This CDR3 is CAIRSGGEQFF. CDR3 nucleotide sequence: TGTGCCATCAGATCAGGGGGTGAGCAGTTCTTC.

The sample holds a few counts of this clone. The chain joins TRBV7-9 to TRBJ1-2; no reliable D call. Trimming shortened V by 1 base and J by 8 bases, and 11 bases separated the two germline ends. The CDR3 length is 13 residues. The germline CDR1 and CDR2 sequences are SEHNR and FQNEAQ (reference sequence). CDR3 loop: CASSLVAGQGYTF. The DNA of the CDR3 is TGTGCCAGCAGCTTAGTCGCAGGCCAGGGCTACACCTTC.

This chain uses TRBV6-5 with TRBJ1-5, with 8 bases lining up with TRBD1. V gave up 4 bases and J gave up 2 bases; unmatched junction bases: 4. Germline V gives CDR1 MNHEY, CDR2 SVGAGI. The CDR3 totals 15 residues. The CDR3, as DNA: TGTGCCAGCAGTTCAGGGGGCGCCGGCAATCAGCCCCAGCATTTT. As protein: CASSSGGAGNQPQHF.

This clone was seen only once. CDR3 region: CASSSYVGELFF. The CDR3 DNA follows: TGTGCCAGCAGTTCGTACGTCGGGGAGCTGTTTTTT. The V and J genes are TRBV27 and TRBJ2-2; D is unclear. This CDR3 is 12 amino acids long. The germline V gene has CDR1 MNHEY and CDR2 SMNVEV (reference sequence). Trimming pared 4 bases from V and 7 bases from J, leaving 7 bases between.

The V call is TRBV6-2 or TRBV6-3, the J call TRBJ2-7, with TRBD1 matching over 9 bases. The V gene end was trimmed by 6 bases and the J gene end by 0 bases; junction bases not matched to a gene: 6. CDR3 length: 15 residues. CDR1 is MNHEY, CDR2 SVGEGT, per germline. CDR3 residues: CASSSGTGLSYEQYF. The CDR3 nucleotides are TGTGCCAGCAGCTCCGGGACAGGGCTCTCCTACGAGCAGTACTTC.

The chain has TRBV9 and TRBJ2-7; 7 positions agree with TRBD2. V shed 1 base, J shed 2 bases, and the junction held 18 bases outside the gene matches. The CDR3 covers 19 residues. Germline V gene sequence: CDR1 SGDLS, CDR2 YYNGEE. The CDR3 loop is CASSVSLGAGAGQPYEQYF. In DNA, the CDR3 is TGTGCCAGCAGCGTATCTCTTGGGGCGGGAGCTGGGCAGCCCTACGAGCAGTACTTC.

The chain carries TRBV4-3 and TRBJ2-7; possible D gene TRBD1, 6 bases. The CDR3 spans 14 residues. Trimming stripped 0 bases from V and 5 bases from J, with 11 bases between. Germline loops: CDR1 LGHNA, CDR2 YSLEER. DNA of the CDR3: TGCGCCAGCAGCCAAGAGCAGGGGCGCCACGAGCAGTACTTC. Residues: CASSQEQGRHEQYF.

The rearrangement joins TRBV5-1 to TRBJ2-3; 12 bases agree with TRBD2. CDR3 length: 17 residues. The V gene end was trimmed by 5 bases and the J gene end by 4 bases; junction bases not matched to a gene: 11. The V gene's germline CDR1 is SGHRS and CDR2 YFSETQ. The CDR3 coding sequence is TGCGCCAGCAGTTCAAGGGCGACTAGCGGGAGCCCAGATACGCAGTATTTT. Translating gives CASSSRATSGSPDTQYF.

V and J are TRBV10-2 and TRBJ2-1; TRBD1 might be the D (5 bases). CDR1 is WSHSY and CDR2 is SAAADI in the germline V gene. The CDR3 consists of 14 residues. V lost 4 bases to trimming and J lost 2 bases, with 9 bases between them. The CDR3 reads CASSGAGTYNEQFF. The CDR3 coding sequence is TGCGCCAGCAGTGGGGCAGGGACCTACAATGAGCAGTTCTTC.

The chain links TRBV2 to TRBJ1-1; 11 nucleotides match TRBD1. The V segment lost 0 bases and the J segment 6 bases; nucleotides outside the gene matches: 0. Germline V gene data show CDR1 as SNHLY and CDR2 as FYNNEI. This CDR3 comprises 14 residues. The CDR3 reads CASSEAGQGAEAFF. The DNA for the CDR3 is TGTGCCAGCAGTGAAGCGGGACAGGGGGCTGAAGCTTTCTTT. The full variable domain, with the rest looked up from reference TRBV2 and TRBJ1-1, is EPEVTQTPSHQVTQMGQEVILRCVPISNHLYFYWYRQILGQKVEFLVSFYNNEISEKSEIFDDQFSVERPDGSNFTLKIRSTKLEDSAMYFCASSEAGQGAEAFFGQGTRLTVV.

The chain combines TRBV29-1 with TRBJ1-2; D remains ambiguous. Deletions cut 0 bases from V and 7 bases from J, with 6 bases between. CDR1 and CDR2 from the germline V gene are SQVTM and ANQGSEA. The length of the CDR3 is 11 residues. The CDR3 region has the DNA TGCAGCGTTGAAGATCACGGTGGCTACACCTTC. Translated: CSVEDHGGYTF.

The chain employs TRBV9 and TRBJ2-1; D not certain. Germline CDR1 SGDLS, CDR2 YYNGEE. V lost 0 bases to trimming and J lost 9 bases, with 13 bases between them. This CDR3 is built from 14 residues. CDR3 DNA: TGTGCCAGCAGCGTAGACGTCCAATTCTCTGAGCAGTTCTTC. Translating it yields CASSVDVQFSEQFF.

The V call is TRBV6-6, the J call TRBJ2-7, with D possibly TRBD2 on 5 matching bases. CDR1 and CDR2 (germline): MNHNY, SVGAGI (reference sequence). The length of the CDR3 is 11 residues. V gave up 7 bases and J gave up 6 bases, with 10 bases separating them. DNA for the CDR3: TGTGCCAGCAAACTAGGCGGCGAGCAGTACTTC. Protein: CASKLGGEQYF.

The chain recombines TRBV6-2 or TRBV6-3 with TRBJ2-7; possibly TRBD2 for D (5 bases). With 6 bases removed from V and 2 bases from J, the gap between germline ends came to 11 bases. CDR3 size: 13 residues. CDR1 is MNHEY, CDR2 SVGEGT, per germline. Here the CDR3 DNA reads TGTGCCAGCAGCACGACTAACACCTACGAGCAGTACTTC. Amino acid sequence: CASSTTNTYEQYF.

This rearrangement joins TRBV27 to TRBJ1-2, with TRBD1 as a possible D gene (5 bases). Germline CDR1 is MNHEY and CDR2 is SMNVEV (reference sequence). V dropped 6 bases and J dropped 7 bases, with 15 bases sitting between them. The CDR3 totals 13 residues. CDR3 coding DNA: TGTGCCAGCAGCTACCCGGGGGGTACTGGCTACACCTTC. Amino acid sequence: CASSYPGGTGYTF.

V is TRBV9 and J is TRBJ1-2, with D hard to call. Deletions cut 2 bases from V and 5 bases from J, with 13 bases between. Germline V gene sequence: CDR1 SGDLS, CDR2 YYNGEE. This CDR3 is 14 amino acids long. The CDR3 here is CASSVGHSGYGYTF. CDR3 sequence (DNA): TGTGCCAGCAGCGTCGGGCACAGTGGATATGGCTACACCTTC.

The J gene is TRBJ1-6, the V gene TRBV27; D call uncertain. This CDR3 has 15 amino acids. The V end lost 5 bases, the J end lost 7 bases, and 15 bases lay between the germline ends. Per the germline V gene, CDR1 is MNHEY and CDR2 is SMNVEV (reference sequence). The CDR3 nucleotides are TGTGCCAGCAGTCCCCGTTCCTCTCCCAATTCACCCCTCCACTTT. Its translation: CASSPRSSPNSPLHF.

V usage is TRBV3-1 (or the pseudogene TRBV3-2) and J usage is TRBJ2-1; D is perhaps TRBD2 (5 bases). The V and J ends lost 6 bases and 9 bases respectively, with 12 bases between them. The germline V gene has CDR1 LGHDT and CDR2 YNNKEL (reference sequence). The CDR3 loop spans 12 amino acids. CDR3 DNA: TGTGCCAGCAGATCCGAGCGGAGTGAGCAGTTCTTC. It codes for CASRSERSEQFF.

The gene calls are TRBV9 and TRBJ1-1; D call uncertain. The CDR3 covers 13 residues. The germline gives CDR1 SGDLS, CDR2 YYNGEE. Trimming shortened V by 2 bases and J by 3 bases, and 8 bases separated the two germline ends. CDR3 sequence: CASSVNTYTEAFF. The CDR3 coding sequence is TGTGCCAGCAGCGTCAACACCTACACTGAAGCTTTCTTT.